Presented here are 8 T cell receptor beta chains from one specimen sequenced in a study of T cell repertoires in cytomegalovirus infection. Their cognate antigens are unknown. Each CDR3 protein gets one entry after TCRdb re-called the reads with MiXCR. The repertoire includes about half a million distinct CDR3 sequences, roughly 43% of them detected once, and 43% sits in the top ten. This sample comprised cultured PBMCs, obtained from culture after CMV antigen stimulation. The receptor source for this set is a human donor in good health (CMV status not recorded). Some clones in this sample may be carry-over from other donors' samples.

The CDR3 region is CASTPLLADTQYF. Here the CDR3 DNA reads TGTGCCAGCACCCCTCTTTTAGCAGATACGCAGTATTTT. V is TRBV27 and J is TRBJ2-3; D gene uncertain. The CDR3 contains 13 residues. V was trimmed by 7 bases and J by 4 bases, leaving 12 bases between them. CDR1 is MNHEY and CDR2 is SMNVEV in the germline V gene (reference sequence).

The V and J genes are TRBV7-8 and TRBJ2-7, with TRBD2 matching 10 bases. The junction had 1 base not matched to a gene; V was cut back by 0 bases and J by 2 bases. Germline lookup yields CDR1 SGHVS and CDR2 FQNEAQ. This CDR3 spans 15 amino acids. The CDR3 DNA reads TGTGCCAGCAGCTTAGCTAGCGGGGGGACCTACGAGCAGTACTTC. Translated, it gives CASSLASGGTYEQYF.

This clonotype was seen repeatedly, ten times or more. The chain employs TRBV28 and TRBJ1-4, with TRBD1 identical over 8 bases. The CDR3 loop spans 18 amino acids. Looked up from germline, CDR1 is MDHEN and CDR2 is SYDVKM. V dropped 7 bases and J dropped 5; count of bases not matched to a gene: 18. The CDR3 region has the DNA TGTGCCAGCATGGTGGGCAGGGGGCACGCGCGGCGGAATGAAAAACTGTTTTTT. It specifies CASMVGRGHARRNEKLFF. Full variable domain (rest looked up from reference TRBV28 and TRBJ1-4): DVKVTQSSRYLVKRTGEKVFLECVQDMDHENMFWYRQDPGLGLRLIYFSYDVKMKEKGDIPEGYSVSREKKERFSLILESASTNQTSMYLCASMVGRGHARRNEKLFFGSGTQLSVL.

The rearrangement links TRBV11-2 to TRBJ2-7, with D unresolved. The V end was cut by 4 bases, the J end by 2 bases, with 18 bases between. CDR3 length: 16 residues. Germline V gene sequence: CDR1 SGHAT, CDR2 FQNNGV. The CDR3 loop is CASSSWRSGDPYEQYF. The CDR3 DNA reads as TGTGCCAGCAGCTCCTGGCGGTCGGGCGACCCCTACGAGCAGTACTTC. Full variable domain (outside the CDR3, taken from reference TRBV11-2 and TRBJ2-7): EAGVAQSPRYKIIEKRQSVAFWCNPISGHATLYWYQQILGQGPKLLIQFQNNGVVDDSQLPKDRFSAERLKGVDSTLKIQPAKLEDSAVYLCASSSWRSGDPYEQYFGPGTRLTVT.

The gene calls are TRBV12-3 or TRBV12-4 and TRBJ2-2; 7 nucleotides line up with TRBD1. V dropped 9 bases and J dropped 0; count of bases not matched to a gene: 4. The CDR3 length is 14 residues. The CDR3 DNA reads TGTGCCAGTAGGGACAGCACGAACACCGGGGAGCTGTTTTTT. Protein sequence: CASRDSTNTGELFF.

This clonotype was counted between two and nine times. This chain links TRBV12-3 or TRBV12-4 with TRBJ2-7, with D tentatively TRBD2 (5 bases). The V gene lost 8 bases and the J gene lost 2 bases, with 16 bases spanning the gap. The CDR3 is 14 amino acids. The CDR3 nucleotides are TGTGCCAGCTCCTGGCGGCCCGGGGCCTACGAGCAGTACTTC. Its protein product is CASSWRPGAYEQYF.

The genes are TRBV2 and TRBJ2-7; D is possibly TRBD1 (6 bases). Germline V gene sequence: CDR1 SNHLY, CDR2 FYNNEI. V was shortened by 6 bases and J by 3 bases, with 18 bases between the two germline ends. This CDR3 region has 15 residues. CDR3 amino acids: CASSRTGYSRYEQYF. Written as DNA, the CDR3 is TGTGCCAGCAGCAGAACAGGGTACAGCCGCTACGAGCAGTACTTC. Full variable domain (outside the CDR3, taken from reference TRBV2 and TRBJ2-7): EPEVTQTPSHQVTQMGQEVILRCVPISNHLYFYWYRQILGQKVEFLVSFYNNEISEKSEIFDDQFSVERPDGSNFTLKIRSTKLEDSAMYFCASSRTGYSRYEQYFGPGTRLTVT.

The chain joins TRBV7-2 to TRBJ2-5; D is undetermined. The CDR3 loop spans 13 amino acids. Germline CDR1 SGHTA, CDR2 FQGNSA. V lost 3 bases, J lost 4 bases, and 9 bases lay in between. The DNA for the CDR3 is TGTGCCAGCAGCTTTCGCAGTCGAGAGACCCAGTACTTC. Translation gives CASSFRSRETQYF.